One and the same sample provided the 26 T cell receptor beta chains below, sequenced in a study of CXCR3-negative and CXCR3-positive naive CD8 T cells. In preparing the TRB cDNA libraries, 5' RACE with UMI labels was used. Following a re-call of the 5' RACE reads, TCRdb has one entry per CDR3 protein and lacks DNA. This sample contains 48,000 or so distinct CDR3 sequences. Material for sequencing was memory CD8+ T cells from blood. These receptors all come from a human donor in good health. Some clones in this sample may be carry-over from other donors' samples.

The chain has TRBV29-1 and TRBJ2-2. The length of the CDR3 is 11 residues. The V gene's germline CDR1 is SQVTM and CDR2 ANQGSEA. The CDR3 is CSAGFGGELFF.

The chain combines TRBV28 with TRBJ2-5; TCRdb returns TRBD1, unconfirmable since there is no DNA. The CDR3 is made up of 15 amino acids. The germline gives CDR1 MDHEN, CDR2 SYDVKM. CDR3 sequence reads: CASSLLDGSGETQYF.

The rearrangement joins TRBV7-9 to TRBJ2-5; TCRdb's D gene call, TRBD1, goes unchecked for lack of DNA. The CDR3 runs to 15 residues. The V gene's germline CDR1 is SEHNR and CDR2 FQNEAQ (reference sequence). The CDR3 loop reads CASSRLQGSEETQYF.

The gene calls are TRBV13 and TRBJ2-5; TCRdb names TRBD2, which stays unverified in the absence of DNA. The CDR3 has 14 residues. Looked up from germline, CDR1 is PRHDT and CDR2 is FYEKMQ (reference sequence). The CDR3 sequence: CASSTKALVETQYF.

The chain employs TRBV6-5 and TRBJ2-1; with no DNA, the TCRdb D assignment of TRBD1 cannot be verified. Germline CDR1 MNHEY, CDR2 SVGAGI. The CDR3 is 14 amino acids. CDR3 protein: CASSSGGRYNEQFF.

The chain carries TRBV14 and TRBJ2-6. This CDR3 is built from 15 residues. Germline V lookup: CDR1 SGHDN, CDR2 FVKESK. The CDR3 sequence is CASSQWHAGANVLTF. The variable domain in full, completed from reference TRBV14 and TRBJ2-6, reads EAGVTQFPSHSVIEKGQTVTLRCDPISGHDNLYWYRRVMGKEIKFLLHFVKESKQDESGMPNNRFLAERTGGTYSTLKVQPAELEDSGVYFCASSQWHAGANVLTFGAGSRLTVL.

The V and J genes are TRBV9 and TRBJ2-1. This CDR3 is built from 11 residues. Germline V gene lookup returns CDR1 SGDLS and CDR2 YYNGEE. This chain's CDR3 is CASSHGDEQFF.

CDR3 residues: CASSHGTSGPWGEQFF. The genes are TRBV7-2 and TRBJ2-1; TCRdb selects TRBD2, and the lack of DNA leaves this call unchecked. The CDR3 loop spans 16 amino acids. CDR1 and CDR2 from the germline V gene are SGHTA and FQGNSA.

The rearrangement uses TRBV7-3 and TRBJ2-1; lacking DNA, the TRBD2 call made by TCRdb goes unchecked. The CDR3 is 13 amino acids. Germline CDR1 is SGHTA and CDR2 is FQGTGA. CDR3 protein: CASSPGLFGEQFF.

This chain joins TRBV7-9 and TRBJ2-1; TCRdb selects TRBD2, and the lack of DNA leaves this call unchecked. CDR3 length equals 15 residues. The V gene's germline CDR1 is SEHNR and CDR2 FQNEAQ (reference sequence). CDR3 residues: CASSPGLAVPNEQFF.

This chain connects TRBV12-3 or TRBV12-4 to TRBJ2-5; no DNA is available, so the TRBD2 call from TCRdb remains unchecked. This CDR3 region has 13 residues. CDR3 sequence reads: CASSSLAGETQYF.

The chain is built from TRBV2 and TRBJ1-1. The V gene's germline CDR1 is SNHLY and CDR2 FYNNEI. There are 13 residues in the CDR3. The chain's CDR3 is CATGGGPKFEAFF. Combining the CDR3 with reference TRBV2 and TRBJ1-1 gives the whole variable domain EPEVTQTPSHQVTQMGQEVILRCVPISNHLYFYWYRQILGQKVEFLVSFYNNEISEKSEIFDDQFSVERPDGSNFTLKIRSTKLEDSAMYFCATGGGPKFEAFFGQGTRLTVV.

The rearrangement links TRBV4-3 to TRBJ2-1. This CDR3 has 12 amino acids. CDR1 and CDR2 from the germline V gene are LGHNA and YSLEER. CDR3 loop: CASSQGSDEQFF.

The V and J genes are TRBV12-3 or TRBV12-4 and TRBJ1-6; the D call of TRBD1 rests on TCRdb alone, since no DNA is present to check it. The CDR3 sequence is 15 residues long. CDR3 in amino acids: CASRAGTGANSPLHF.

The chain has TRBV19 and TRBJ1-2. The germline gives CDR1 LNHDA, CDR2 SQIVND (reference sequence). This CDR3 is 12 amino acids long. CDR3 sequence reads: CASSTILNGYTF.

The V gene is TRBV7-8, the J gene TRBJ2-1. Germline CDR1 SGHVS, CDR2 FQNEAQ. The CDR3 sequence is 14 residues long. CDR3: CASSPDPTGNEQFF.

This chain uses TRBV7-6 with TRBJ1-4; TCRdb calls TRBD1, which cannot be checked without DNA. CDR1 is SGHVS, CDR2 FNYEAQ, per germline. The CDR3 sequence is 14 residues long. The CDR3 reads CASSRTRQGEKLFF.

The gene calls are TRBV9 and TRBJ2-7; TCRdb's D call, TRBD1, is unchecked because there is no DNA. Germline V gives CDR1 SGDLS, CDR2 YYNGEE. This CDR3 is built from 16 residues. CDR3 sequence: CASSVGVRGEIYEQYF.

The chain joins TRBV27 to TRBJ2-7; the D call from TCRdb, TRBD1, cannot be confirmed without DNA. The CDR3 extends over 15 amino acids. In germline, CDR1 is MNHEY, CDR2 SMNVEV (reference sequence). The CDR3 loop reads CASSLSGTGSYEQYF.

V and J are TRBV4-3 and TRBJ2-2; TCRdb's assignment of TRBD1 cannot be checked, as there is no DNA. Germline V gives CDR1 LGHNA, CDR2 YSLEER. The CDR3 covers 16 residues. The CDR3 loop reads CASSQLTELNTGELFF.

The chain couples TRBV15 to TRBJ2-7; the D call from TCRdb, TRBD1, cannot be confirmed without DNA. Germline loops: CDR1 LNHNV, CDR2 YYDKDF (reference sequence). This CDR3 is built from 16 residues. This CDR3 reads CATSSGTDSRIYEQYF.

The chain couples TRBV6-6 to TRBJ2-7; TCRdb proposes TRBD1, but this gene call is untestable without DNA. The CDR3 has 14 residues. The V gene's germline CDR1 is MNHNY and CDR2 SVGAGI (reference sequence). The CDR3 protein is CASRPFIPPSEQYF.

The rearrangement links TRBV6-5 to TRBJ2-4. Per the germline V gene, CDR1 is MNHEY and CDR2 is SVGAGI. The CDR3 is made up of 12 amino acids. This chain's CDR3 is CASSDSKNIQYF.

This chain joins TRBV24-1 and TRBJ2-1; TCRdb picks TRBD1, but there is no DNA to check that call. CDR1 and CDR2 (germline): KGHDR, SFDVKD. The CDR3 has 15 residues. Here the CDR3 reads CATSDRDRGDNEQFF.

V gene TRBV6-6 combines with J gene TRBJ1-5; TCRdb's assignment of TRBD1 cannot be checked, as there is no DNA. Looked up from germline, CDR1 is MNHNY and CDR2 is SVGAGI (reference sequence). The CDR3 covers 13 residues. The CDR3 sequence: CASTGQGAQPQHF.

This chain links TRBV12-3 or TRBV12-4 with TRBJ2-1; TCRdb calls TRBD1, which cannot be checked without DNA. This CDR3 spans 17 amino acids. CDR3 region: CASSPGFMGGSYNEQFF.